Listed here is a single T cell receptor beta chain. Cycle 7 day 1, cycle 4 day 1, and baseline were the timepoints at which blood was sampled. This entry belongs to a study of OX40 agonist ivuxolimab in advanced cancers. Measured with immunoSEQ multiplex PCR; TCRdb has only the in-frame clones, and not every one. The sample records about 100,000 clones, roughly 94% being singletons. V lost 7 bases and J lost 5, with 9 bases in between. The CDR3 covers 11 residues. The germline CDR1 and CDR2 sequences are GTSNPN and SVGIG (reference sequence). The V call is TRBV30, the J call TRBJ1-3, with D unresolved. Sequences were derived from CD4+ or CD8+ T cells sorted from blood, sampled in a trial of the OX40 agonist ivuxolimab. This clonotype was obtained from an adult with an advanced solid tumor such as melanoma, head and neck, liver or kidney cancer. The CDR3 nucleotides read TGTGCCTTGGATGGGAGAAACACCATATATTTT. This sequence encodes CALDGRNTIYF.